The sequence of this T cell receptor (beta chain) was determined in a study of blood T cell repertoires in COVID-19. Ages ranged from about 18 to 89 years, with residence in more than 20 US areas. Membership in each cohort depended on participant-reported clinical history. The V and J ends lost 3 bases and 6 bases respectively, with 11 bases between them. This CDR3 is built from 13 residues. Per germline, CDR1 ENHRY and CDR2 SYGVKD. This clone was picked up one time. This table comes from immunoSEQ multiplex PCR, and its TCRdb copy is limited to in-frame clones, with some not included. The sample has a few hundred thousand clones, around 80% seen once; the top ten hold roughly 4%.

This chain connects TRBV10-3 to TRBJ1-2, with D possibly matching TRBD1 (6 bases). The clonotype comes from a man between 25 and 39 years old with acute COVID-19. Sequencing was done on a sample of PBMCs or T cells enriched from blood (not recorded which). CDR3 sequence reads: CAISDRGRDGYTF. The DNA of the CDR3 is TGTGCCATCAGTGACAGGGGAAGGGATGGCTACACCTTC.